This T cell receptor beta chain was sequenced for a study of T cells expressing NK-cell markers. Study in general: Sorted CD3+CD56+NKG2C+, CD3+CD56+NKG2C- and CD3+CD56-NKG2C+ T cells provided the TCR beta repertoires. Seven of the eight sequenced donors were HCMV-seropositive; one was seronegative. Study-wide points: Researchers report these clonotypes also headed the CD3+CD56-NKG2C+ fraction in several donors.

TCRdb reanalyzed the 5' RACE reads and collapses them to one entry per CDR3 protein, without DNA. In total, the table holds hundreds of thousands of distinct CDR3 sequences. Remarks on this clonotype: Antigen: not known.

Per the germline V gene, CDR1 is KGHDR and CDR2 is SFDVKD. The CDR3 sequence is 15 residues long. This receptor was taken from a woman between 18 and 70 years old in good health. This sequence joins TRBV24-1 and TRBJ1-6; the TCRdb call, TRBD1, lacks DNA for checking. Source material: blood T cells: a sorted CD56 or NKG2C T cell subset, CD4+ or CD8+ T cells, or bulk PBMC T cells (not recorded which). CDR3 sequence: CATSAGQNYNSPLHF.